These T cell receptor beta chains were read from a single sample in a study of blood T cells in healthy people across ages. TCRdb reprocessed the 5' RACE reads with MiXCR, giving one entry per CDR3 protein. The sample shows 900,000 to 950,000 distinct CDR3 sequences, 25% to 30% of them seen only once. This sample also belongs to another study, concerning T cells of mothers and their children.

Sequenced material: blood. The origin of the receptors is a woman between 40 and 50 years old in good health. CDR3s include the opening cysteine and the closing phenylalanine or tryptophan. A D gene is named only where the DNA matches it firmly. A row's size may be missing; if present it is once, few, many or a size class.

-	TRBV15	TRBD2	TRBJ2-5	TGTGCCACCAGCAGCCGCCGAACTAGCGGGGGCAACCAGGAGACCCAGTACTTC	CATSSRRTSGGNQETQYF
few	TRBV5-1	TRBD1	TRBJ2-1	TGCGCCAGCAGCGTTGGTCTGGGACAGGATAGCTACAATGAGCAGTTCTTC	CASSVGLGQDSYNEQFF
many	TRBV10-3	-	TRBJ2-3	TGTGCCATCAGTGAGCCTGGGAACTCACGAGATACGCAGTATTTT	CAISEPGNSRDTQYF
many	TRBV18	-	TRBJ2-5	TGTGCCAGCTCACCACGTGTGGGACCGCAAGAGACCCAGTACTTC	CASSPRVGPQETQYF
-	TRBV5-1	-	TRBJ2-3	TGCGCCAGCAGCATGGCAGGCGAATACACAGATACGCAGTATTTT	CASSMAGEYTDTQYF
-	TRBV6-2/TRBV6-3	-	TRBJ1-2	TGTGCCAGCAGTGTCGGACAGAACCGACTTAACTATGGCTACACCTTC	CASSVGQNRLNYGYTF
-	TRBV7-3	-	TRBJ1-1	TGTGCCAGCAGCCGGGACCCGAGGGTGGGAACTGAAGCTTTCTTT	CASSRDPRVGTEAFF
-	TRBV20-1	TRBD1	TRBJ2-3	TGCAGTGGAACAGGGGGCGTAGATACGCAGTATTTT	CSGTGGVDTQYF
-	TRBV4-1	TRBD2	TRBJ2-1	TGCGCCAGCAGCCAAGATGGACTAGCCCTCGGTGGGCAGTTCTTC	CASSQDGLALGGQFF
-	TRBV13	-	TRBJ2-5	TGTGCCAGCAGTTTAAACTGGAGACAAGGGACCCAGTACTTC	CASSLNWRQGTQYF
-	TRBV7-9	-	TRBJ2-7	TGTGCCAGCAGCGCTCCGGGGCGATACGAGCAGTACTTC	CASSAPGRYEQYF
-	TRBV14	-	TRBJ1-2	TGTGCCAGCAGCCAAGTCATAGGGGTTGACTATGGCTACACCTTC	CASSQVIGVDYGYTF
-	TRBV12-3/TRBV12-4	-	TRBJ2-3	TGTGCCAGCAGTTTTCGGGCAGGGAACACAGATACGCAGTATTTT	CASSFRAGNTDTQYF
-	TRBV5-1	-	TRBJ2-2	TGCGCCAGCAGGAGAGAAACGAACACCGGGGAGCTGTTTTTT	CASRRETNTGELFF
-	TRBV3-1	-	TRBJ1-2	TGTGCCAGCAGCCCTTCCGACAGCCGCCATGGCTACACCTTC	CASSPSDSRHGYTF
many	TRBV6-5	-	TRBJ2-7	TGTGCCAGCAGACTATACAACGAGCAGTACTTC	CASRLYNEQYF
-	TRBV3-1	TRBD2	TRBJ2-3	TGTGCCAGCAGCCAAGACGCCCGGGGGGGCACAGATACGCAGTATTTT	CASSQDARGGTDTQYF
-	TRBV15	-	TRBJ1-1	TGTGCCACCAGCAGAGGCGCCACAGGCACCACTGAAGCTTTCTTT	CATSRGATGTTEAFF
-	TRBV28	TRBD1	TRBJ1-2	TGTGCCAGCAGTTTCCTGGGGACAGGGGGGAATGGCTACACCTTC	CASSFLGTGGNGYTF
few	TRBV6-6	-	TRBJ1-4	TGTGCCAGCAGTTACTCGCGGCAGGAAAACGAAAAACTGTTTTTT	CASSYSRQENEKLFF
many	TRBV4-2	TRBD2	TRBJ2-7	TGTGCCAGCAGCCCCGCGGGGGGCAACTCCTACGAGCAGTACTTC	CASSPAGGNSYEQYF
-	TRBV6-2/TRBV6-3	TRBD2	TRBJ2-1	TGTGCCAGCAGAGCCCCTTTGGCGGGGGGTTACAATGAGCAGTTCTTC	CASRAPLAGGYNEQFF
few	TRBV7-2	TRBD2	TRBJ2-7	TGTGCCAGCAGCTGGGGACTAGCGGGGGCGTACGAGCAGTACTTC	CASSWGLAGAYEQYF